A selection of T cell receptor beta chains follows, all from one sample in a study of T cells in Graves' hyperthyroidism and ophthalmopathy. TCRdb re-analysed the multiplex PCR reads in MiXCR, keeping a single row per CDR3 protein. The sample contains around 560,000 distinct CDR3 sequences, approximately 16% of which appear only once. Input material: blood. These TCRs come from a woman aged 18-30 years with Graves' hyperthyroidism. CDR3s include the opening cysteine and the closing phenylalanine or tryptophan. D genes are given only for firm matches. The size field is filled for only some rows; it gives once, few, many or a size class.

j_call clone_size d_call v_call cdr3_nt cdr3_aa
TRBJ2-4 - TRBD2 TRBV29-1 TGCAGCGTGGGGGGACTAGCGGGCGAAAAAAACATTCAGTACTTC CSVGGLAGEKNIQYF
TRBJ2-3 many - TRBV3-1 TGTGCCAGCAGCCAAGATGTCCGGGGAGATACGCAGTATTTT CASSQDVRGDTQYF
TRBJ2-7 - - TRBV19 TGTGCCAGTAGTAGTTCGAGCCGGTACGAGCAGTACTTC CASSSSSRYEQYF
TRBJ2-3 - - TRBV29-1 TGCAGCGTTGCTCTTGGCAGCACAGATACGCAGTATTTT CSVALGSTDTQYF
TRBJ2-7 - - TRBV18 TGTGCCAGCTCACAAGACTCAAGATCGGGCGAGCAGTACTTC CASSQDSRSGEQYF
TRBJ2-6 few - TRBV7-9 TGTGCCAGCAGCTCACCTTTAAGGGCTGGGGCCAACGTCCTGACTTTC CASSSPLRAGANVLTF
TRBJ1-1 many - TRBV6-1 TGTGCCAGCGCCCTTGGGGGAGCGGCCACTGAAGCTTTCTTT CASALGGAATEAFF
TRBJ1-2 many TRBD1 TRBV7-9 TGTGCCAGCAGCCCCTCAGGGGGCGGCTACACCTTC CASSPSGGGYTF
TRBJ1-4 few - TRBV7-6 TGTGCCAGCAGCTTAGAGTCTGGGGGAGGTGAAAAACTGTTTTTT CASSLESGGGEKLFF
TRBJ2-1 many - TRBV28 TGTGCCAGCAGTCGCACTGGGGGCACTGAGCAGTTCTTC CASSRTGGTEQFF
TRBJ2-3 few TRBD1 TRBV6-2/TRBV6-3 TGTGCCAGCAGTTCTGACAGGGCCTCGGATACGCAGTATTTT CASSSDRASDTQYF
TRBJ1-1 many - TRBV13 TGTGCCAGCAGCTTAGAGGCACTAATGAGGAACACTGAAGCTTTCTTT CASSLEALMRNTEAFF
TRBJ2-1 many TRBD2 TRBV12-3/TRBV12-4 TGTGCCAGCAGTTCCTCTCAGGGGATGGCGGGAGGGTGGCTCTACAATGAGCAGTTCTTC CASSSSQGMAGGWLYNEQFF
TRBJ2-7 - - TRBV20-1 TGCAGTGCTAGAGATCTTACCGGAACCTACGAGCAGTACTTC CSARDLTGTYEQYF
TRBJ1-2 many - TRBV27 TGTGCCAGCAGCCCAAGACCTTCTCCGACCATCTATGGCTACACCTTC CASSPRPSPTIYGYTF
TRBJ2-1 - - TRBV3-1 TGTGCCAGCAGCGCGCGGGGGCGAGGGGACAATGAGCAGTTCTTC CASSARGRGDNEQFF
TRBJ2-1 few - TRBV19 TGTGCCAGTAATCCCAGGGCCTGGGGTGAGCAGTTCTTC CASNPRAWGEQFF
TRBJ1-1 many - TRBV20-1 TGCAGTGCTAGAGGGATGGCCATAGTGGCCGACACTGAAGCTTTCTTT CSARGMAIVADTEAFF
TRBJ2-3 - TRBD1 TRBV24-1 TGTGCCACCAGTGAGTCTCGATACAGGGGAGATACGCAGTATTTT CATSESRYRGDTQYF
TRBJ2-2 - - TRBV12-5 TGTGCTAGTGGTTTGGTACTCAGGAACACCGGGGAGCTGTTTTTT CASGLVLRNTGELFF
TRBJ2-1 - TRBD2 TRBV12-3/TRBV12-4 TGTGCCAGCAGTTCAGCGGGAGGGTCGAATGAGCAGTTCTTC CASSSAGGSNEQFF
TRBJ2-7 many - TRBV12-3/TRBV12-4 TGTGCCAGCAGTTTACAGAACGAGCAGTACTTC CASSLQNEQYF
TRBJ1-2 few TRBD1 TRBV20-1 TGCAGTGCTAGGTCCGGCAGGGGGCCTGGCTACACCTTC CSARSGRGPGYTF
TRBJ2-1 once TRBD2 TRBV25-1 TGTGCCAGCAGTGAATTGGGGGGACTAGCGGGAGTTGAGCAGTTCTTC CASSELGGLAGVEQFF
TRBJ2-2 many - TRBV12-3/TRBV12-4 TGTGCCAGCAGCCCAGACCGAGTCACCGGGGAGCTGTTTTTT CASSPDRVTGELFF
TRBJ2-7 many TRBD1 TRBV3-1 TGTGCCAGCAGCTACGGACCAGGGGGTATCTACGAGCAGTACTTC CASSYGPGGIYEQYF
TRBJ2-3 - TRBD1 TRBV5-4 TGTGCCAGCAGCAAAGGGGGCTCCACAGATACGCAGTATTTT CASSKGGSTDTQYF
TRBJ1-4 few - TRBV5-1 TGCGCCAGCAGCTTGCAGGGACCGGAAAAACTGTTTTTT CASSLQGPEKLFF
TRBJ1-4 few - TRBV7-2 TGTGCCAGCAGCTTGTCTGGCAGGGTAGCTAATGAAAAACTGTTTTTT CASSLSGRVANEKLFF
TRBJ2-7 few - TRBV2 TGTGCCAGCACTCTGGCCCCTGGCGAGCAGTACTTC CASTLAPGEQYF
TRBJ2-5 few - TRBV29-1 TGCAGCGTTGCCCCGGGGTGGGAGACCCAGTACTTC CSVAPGWETQYF
TRBJ1-5 many TRBD1 TRBV6-1 TGTGCCAGCAGCCGGACAGGGGATAGCAATCAGCCCCAGCATTTT CASSRTGDSNQPQHF
TRBJ2-2 - - TRBV20-1 TGCAGTGCTAGACCCGTACAAAACACCGGGGAGCTGTTTTTT CSARPVQNTGELFF
TRBJ2-1 - TRBD2 TRBV19 TGTGCCAGTAGTATAGAGGCCCCTAGCGGGCACAATGAGCAGTTCTTC CASSIEAPSGHNEQFF
TRBJ2-2 many TRBD2 TRBV20-1 TGCAGTGCTAGGGATCTCGTAGCGGGAGCCACCGGGGAGCTGTTTTTT CSARDLVAGATGELFF
TRBJ1-1 - TRBD1 TRBV29-1 TGCAGCGTACGACAGGGACTGAACATTGAAGCTTTCTTT CSVRQGLNIEAFF
TRBJ1-4 few - TRBV14 TGTGCCAGCAGCCAAGCGAGAGAAAAACTGTTTTTT CASSQAREKLFF
TRBJ2-5 - - TRBV12-3/TRBV12-4 TGTGCCAGCAGTCCTACCGAATCGGGCCGGGGTCAAGAGACCCAGTACTTC CASSPTESGRGQETQYF
TRBJ2-7 many - TRBV20-1 TGCAGTGCTAGAGGTAGCGCGGACTACGAGCAGTACTTC CSARGSADYEQYF
TRBJ1-1 - - TRBV12-3/TRBV12-4 TGTGCCAGCAGTTCCCTCGGGGAGCTGAACACTGAAGCTTTCTTT CASSSLGELNTEAFF
TRBJ1-4 few - TRBV7-6 TGTGCCAGCACCCCGACAGCAACTAATGAAAAACTGTTTTTT CASTPTATNEKLFF
TRBJ2-1 many TRBD2 TRBV12-5 TGTGCTAGTGGTTCCCAGCAGGGGACGAGCGGGGGGGCATCCTACAATGAGCAGTTCTTC CASGSQQGTSGGASYNEQFF
TRBJ2-5 few - TRBV6-2/TRBV6-3 TGTGCCAGCAGTTACCAGGGTCAACCGGGTACCCAGTACTTC CASSYQGQPGTQYF
TRBJ2-2 - - TRBV19 TGTGCCAGTAATCTACGGGGGTACACCGGGGAGCTGTTTTTT CASNLRGYTGELFF
TRBJ2-1 many TRBD2 TRBV7-8 TGTGCCAGCAGCTCCCGCGGGGGAGGGCGGAATGAGCAGTTCTTC CASSSRGGGRNEQFF
TRBJ2-5 many TRBD2 TRBV12-3/TRBV12-4 TGTGCCAGCAGTGTCGGACTAGCGGGGGGGCCGGGTACGCAGACCCAGTACTTC CASSVGLAGGPGTQTQYF
TRBJ2-7 many - TRBV27 TGTGCCAGCAGTACCAGGATGGCCCACGAGCAGTACTTC CASSTRMAHEQYF
TRBJ2-7 few - TRBV4-1 TGCGCCAGCAGCCAAGATCGGGCCAGCGGGTACGAGCAGTACTTC CASSQDRASGYEQYF
TRBJ2-3 many - TRBV4-3 TGCGCCAGCAGCCAAGAATTGCCAGATACGCAGTATTTT CASSQELPDTQYF
TRBJ2-1 many - TRBV7-8 TGTGCCAGCAGCCATCCCCGGGGGAGCTCCTACAATGAGCAGTTCTTC CASSHPRGSSYNEQFF
TRBJ1-5 many - TRBV7-9 TGTGCCAGCAGCTTAGCGCGGGCAGGAGGGGCTCAGCCCCAGCATTTT CASSLARAGGAQPQHF
TRBJ1-2 many - TRBV7-8 TGTGCCAGCAGCTTAGCGTTGGGGGAACGCAACTATGGCTACACCTTC CASSLALGERNYGYTF
TRBJ2-1 - - TRBV10-3 TGTGCCATCAAGTCAGGGGAGTACAATGAGCAGTTCTTC CAIKSGEYNEQFF
TRBJ2-1 many - TRBV11-3 TGTGCCAGCAGCTTTCGGACCGATAGCAATGAGCAGTTCTTC CASSFRTDSNEQFF
TRBJ2-6 few - TRBV5-8 TGTGCCAGCAGCTTGATAGGGTCCTCTGGGGCCAACGTCCTGACTTTC CASSLIGSSGANVLTF